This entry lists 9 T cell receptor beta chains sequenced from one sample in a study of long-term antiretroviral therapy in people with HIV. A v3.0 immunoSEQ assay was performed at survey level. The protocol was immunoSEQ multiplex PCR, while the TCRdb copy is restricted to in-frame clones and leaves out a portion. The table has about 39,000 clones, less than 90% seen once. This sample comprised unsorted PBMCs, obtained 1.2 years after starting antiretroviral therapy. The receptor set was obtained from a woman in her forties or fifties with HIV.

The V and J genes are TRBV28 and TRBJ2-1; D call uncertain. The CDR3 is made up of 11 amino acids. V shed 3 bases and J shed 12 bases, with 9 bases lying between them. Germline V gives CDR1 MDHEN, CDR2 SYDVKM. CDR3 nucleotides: TGTGCCAGCAGTTTCGATTCCGGGCAGTTCTTC. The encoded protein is CASSFDSGQFF.

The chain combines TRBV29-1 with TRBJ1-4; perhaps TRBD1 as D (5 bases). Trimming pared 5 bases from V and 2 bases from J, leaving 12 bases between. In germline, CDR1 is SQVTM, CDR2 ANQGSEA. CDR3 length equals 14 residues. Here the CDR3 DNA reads TGCAGCGTTATTGGAGGGGCGACTAATGAAAAACTGTTTTTT. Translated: CSVIGGATNEKLFF. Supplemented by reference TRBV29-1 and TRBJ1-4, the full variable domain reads SAVISQKPSRDICQRGTSLTIQCQVDSQVTMMFWYRQQPGQSLTLIATANQGSEATYESGFVIDKFPISRPNLTFSTLTVSNMSPEDSSIYLCSVIGGATNEKLFFGSGTQLSVL.

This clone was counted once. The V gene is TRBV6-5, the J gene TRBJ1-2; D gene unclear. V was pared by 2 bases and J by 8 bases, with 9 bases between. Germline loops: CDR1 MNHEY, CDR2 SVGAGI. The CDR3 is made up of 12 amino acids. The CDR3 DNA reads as TGTGCCAGCAGTTACACCGGGGAAGGCTACACCTTC. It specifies CASSYTGEGYTF.

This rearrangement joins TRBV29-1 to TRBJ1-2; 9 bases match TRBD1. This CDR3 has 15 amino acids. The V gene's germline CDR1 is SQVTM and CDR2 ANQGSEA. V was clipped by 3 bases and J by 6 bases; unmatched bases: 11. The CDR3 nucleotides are TGCAGCGTTGAGGGGACAGGGTATGGAACAGATGGCTACACCTTC. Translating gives CSVEGTGYGTDGYTF.

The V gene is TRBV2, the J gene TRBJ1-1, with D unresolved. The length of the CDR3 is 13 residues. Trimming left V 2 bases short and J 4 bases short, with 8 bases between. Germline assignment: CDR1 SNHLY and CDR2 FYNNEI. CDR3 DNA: TGTGCCAGCAGTGAATTGCCTGGCACTGAAGCTTTCTTT. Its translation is CASSELPGTEAFF. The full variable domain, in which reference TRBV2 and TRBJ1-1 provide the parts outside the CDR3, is EPEVTQTPSHQVTQMGQEVILRCVPISNHLYFYWYRQILGQKVEFLVSFYNNEISEKSEIFDDQFSVERPDGSNFTLKIRSTKLEDSAMYFCASSELPGTEAFFGQGTRLTVV.

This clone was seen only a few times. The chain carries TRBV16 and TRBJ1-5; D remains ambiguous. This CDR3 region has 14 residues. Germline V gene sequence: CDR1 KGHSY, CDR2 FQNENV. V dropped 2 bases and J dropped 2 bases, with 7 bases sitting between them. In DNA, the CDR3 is TGTGCCAGCAGCCAACTAGACGGCAATCAGCCCCAGCATTTT. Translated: CASSQLDGNQPQHF.

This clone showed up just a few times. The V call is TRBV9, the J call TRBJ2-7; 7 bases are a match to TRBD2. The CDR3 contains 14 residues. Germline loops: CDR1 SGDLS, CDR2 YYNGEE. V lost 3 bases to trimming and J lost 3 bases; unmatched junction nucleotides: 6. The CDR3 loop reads CASSGSGEHYEQYF. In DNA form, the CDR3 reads TGTGCCAGCAGCGGGAGCGGGGAGCACTACGAGCAGTACTTC.

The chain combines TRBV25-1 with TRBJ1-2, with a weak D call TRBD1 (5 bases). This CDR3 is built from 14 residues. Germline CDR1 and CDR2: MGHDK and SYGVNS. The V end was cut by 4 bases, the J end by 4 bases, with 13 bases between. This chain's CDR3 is CASSALRDVYGYTF. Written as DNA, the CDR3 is TGTGCCAGCAGTGCCCTCAGGGATGTCTATGGCTACACCTTC.

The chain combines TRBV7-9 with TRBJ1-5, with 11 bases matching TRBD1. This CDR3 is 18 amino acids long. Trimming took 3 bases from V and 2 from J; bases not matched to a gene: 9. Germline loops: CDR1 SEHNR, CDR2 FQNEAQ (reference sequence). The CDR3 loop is CASSLGDRGKRGNQPQHF. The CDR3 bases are TGTGCCAGCAGCTTGGGGGACAGGGGGAAGAGGGGCAATCAGCCCCAGCATTTT.